The 4 T cell receptor beta chains presented below share a single source sample, sequenced in a study of blood T cells in healthy people across ages. The second PCR ran roughly 7 to 12 cycles with a sample-barcoded 5' primer and J-beta primers. TCRdb used MiXCR to reprocess the 5' RACE reads, holding one entry per CDR3 protein. The sample has roughly 930,000 distinct CDR3 sequences, under 50% seen once. Sequencing was carried out using blood. These receptors originate from a man aged 25-45 years in good health.

V is TRBV5-1 and J is TRBJ1-2; 7 bases map to TRBD1. This CDR3 region has 16 residues. Germline lookup yields CDR1 SGHRS and CDR2 YFSETQ. V shed 3 bases, J shed 1 base, and the junction held 9 bases outside the gene matches. CDR3 sequence reads: CASSYNARGGNYGYTF. As DNA, the CDR3 is TGCGCCAGCAGCTATAACGCCAGGGGGGGTAACTATGGCTACACCTTC.

The chain has TRBV25-1 and TRBJ1-2; D uncertain. The germline CDR1 and CDR2 sequences are MGHDK and SYGVNS. CDR3 length equals 12 residues. V gave up 4 bases and J gave up 4 bases, with 7 bases separating them. This CDR3 is CASSAGSYGYTF. The CDR3 bases are TGTGCCAGCAGTGCGGGGAGCTATGGCTACACCTTC.

V gene TRBV7-9 combines with J gene TRBJ2-1, with 9 bases matching TRBD1. Per the germline V gene, CDR1 is SEHNR and CDR2 is FQNEAQ (reference sequence). CDR3 length: 15 residues. V trimming: 5 bases; J trimming: 9 bases; junction bases outside the gene matches: 11. The CDR3: CASSIRDRDRGEQFF. In DNA, the CDR3 is TGTGCCAGCAGCATCCGGGACAGGGATCGTGGTGAGCAGTTCTTC.

This clonotype was detected only a few times. The rearrangement links TRBV6-5 to TRBJ2-2; the D is unclear. There are 13 residues in the CDR3. Per germline, CDR1 MNHEY and CDR2 SVGAGI. The V end was cut by 0 bases, the J end by 7 bases, with 6 bases between. CDR3 in DNA: TGTGCCAGCAGTTACTCCCCTCACGGGGAGCTGTTTTTT. It encodes CASSYSPHGELFF.